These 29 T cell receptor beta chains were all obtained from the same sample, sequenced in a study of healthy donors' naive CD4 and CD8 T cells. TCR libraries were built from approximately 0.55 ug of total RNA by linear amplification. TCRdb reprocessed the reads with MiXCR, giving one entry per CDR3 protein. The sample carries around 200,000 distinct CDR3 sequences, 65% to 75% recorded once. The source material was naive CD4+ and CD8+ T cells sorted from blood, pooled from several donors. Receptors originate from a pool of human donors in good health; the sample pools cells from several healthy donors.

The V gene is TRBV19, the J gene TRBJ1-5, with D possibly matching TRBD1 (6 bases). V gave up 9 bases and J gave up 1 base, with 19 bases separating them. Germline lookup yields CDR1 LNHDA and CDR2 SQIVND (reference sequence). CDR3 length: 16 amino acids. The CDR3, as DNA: TGTGCCAGCCAAACCTCGGGACATCGCAGCAATCAGCCCCAGCATTTT. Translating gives CASQTSGHRSNQPQHF.

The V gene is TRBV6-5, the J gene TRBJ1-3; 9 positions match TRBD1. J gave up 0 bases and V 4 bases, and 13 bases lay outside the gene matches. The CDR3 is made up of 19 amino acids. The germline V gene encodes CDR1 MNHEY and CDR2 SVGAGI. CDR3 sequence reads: CASSSVPGQGRSSGNTIYF. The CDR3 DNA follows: TGTGCCAGCAGTTCCGTCCCGGGACAGGGCCGGAGCTCTGGAAACACCATATATTTT.

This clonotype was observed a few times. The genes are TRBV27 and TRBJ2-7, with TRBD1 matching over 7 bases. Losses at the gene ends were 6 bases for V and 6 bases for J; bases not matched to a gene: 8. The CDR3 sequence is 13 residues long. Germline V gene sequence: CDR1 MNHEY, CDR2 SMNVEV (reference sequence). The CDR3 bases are TGTGCCAGCAGCTTAGTACAGGGGCCCGAGCAGTACTTC. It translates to CASSLVQGPEQYF.

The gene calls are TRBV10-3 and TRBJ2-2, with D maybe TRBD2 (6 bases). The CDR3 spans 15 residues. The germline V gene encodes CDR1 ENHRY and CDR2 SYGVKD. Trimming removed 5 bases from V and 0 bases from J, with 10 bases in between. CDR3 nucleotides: TGTGCCATCAGTCCGGGACTTTCGAACACCGGGGAGCTGTTTTTT. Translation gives CAISPGLSNTGELFF.

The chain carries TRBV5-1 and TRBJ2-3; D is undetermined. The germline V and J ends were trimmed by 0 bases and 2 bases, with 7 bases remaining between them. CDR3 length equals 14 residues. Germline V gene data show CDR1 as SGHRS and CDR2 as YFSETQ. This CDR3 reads CASSLGPDTDTQYF. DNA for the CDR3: TGCGCCAGCAGCTTGGGTCCGGACACAGATACGCAGTATTTT.

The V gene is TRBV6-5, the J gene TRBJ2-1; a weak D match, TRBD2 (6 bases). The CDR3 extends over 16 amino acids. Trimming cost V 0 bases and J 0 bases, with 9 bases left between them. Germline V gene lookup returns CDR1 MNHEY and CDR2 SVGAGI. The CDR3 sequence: CASSYSGGNSYNEQFF. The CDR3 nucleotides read TGTGCCAGCAGTTACTCAGGCGGGAACTCCTACAATGAGCAGTTCTTC.

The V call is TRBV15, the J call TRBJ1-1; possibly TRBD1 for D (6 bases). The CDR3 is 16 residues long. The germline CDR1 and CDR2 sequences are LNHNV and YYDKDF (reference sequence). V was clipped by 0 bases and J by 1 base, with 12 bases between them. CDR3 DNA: TGTGCCACCAGCAGAGACCCCGTGGACAGGAACACTGAAGCTTTCTTT. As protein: CATSRDPVDRNTEAFF.

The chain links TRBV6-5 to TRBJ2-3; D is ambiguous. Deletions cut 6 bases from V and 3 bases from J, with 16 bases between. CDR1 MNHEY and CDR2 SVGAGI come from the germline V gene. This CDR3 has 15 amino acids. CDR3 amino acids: CASSRLSSSTDTQYF. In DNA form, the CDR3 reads TGTGCCAGCAGCCGTTTATCCTCGTCGACAGATACGCAGTATTTT.

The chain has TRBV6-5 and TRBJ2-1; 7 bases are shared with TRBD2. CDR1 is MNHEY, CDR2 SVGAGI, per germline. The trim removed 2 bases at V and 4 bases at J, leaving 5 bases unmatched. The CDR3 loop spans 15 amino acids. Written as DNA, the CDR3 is TGTGCCAGCAGTTACGGGCTAGCGGCTTACAATGAGCAGTTCTTC. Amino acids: CASSYGLAAYNEQFF.

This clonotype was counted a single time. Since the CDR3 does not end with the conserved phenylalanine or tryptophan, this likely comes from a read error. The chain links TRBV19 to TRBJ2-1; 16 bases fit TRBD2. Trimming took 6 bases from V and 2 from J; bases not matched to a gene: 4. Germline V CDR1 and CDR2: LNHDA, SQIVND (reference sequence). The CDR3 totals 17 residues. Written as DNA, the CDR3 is TGTGCCAGTAGCGGGACTAGCGGGAGGGCCGCCTACAATGAGCAGTTCCTC. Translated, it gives CASSGTSGRAAYNEQFL.

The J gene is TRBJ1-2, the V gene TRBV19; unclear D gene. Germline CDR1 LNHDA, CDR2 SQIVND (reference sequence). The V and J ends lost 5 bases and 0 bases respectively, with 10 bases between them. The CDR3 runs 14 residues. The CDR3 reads CASSEVGTNYGYTF. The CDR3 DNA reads TGTGCCAGTAGTGAAGTGGGTACTAACTATGGCTACACCTTC.

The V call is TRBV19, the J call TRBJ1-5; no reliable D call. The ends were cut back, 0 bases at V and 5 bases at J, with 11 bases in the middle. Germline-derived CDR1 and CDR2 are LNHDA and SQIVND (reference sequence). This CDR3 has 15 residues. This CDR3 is CASSIDLGGYQPQHF. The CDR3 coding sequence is TGTGCCAGTAGTATAGATCTCGGAGGGTATCAGCCCCAGCATTTT.

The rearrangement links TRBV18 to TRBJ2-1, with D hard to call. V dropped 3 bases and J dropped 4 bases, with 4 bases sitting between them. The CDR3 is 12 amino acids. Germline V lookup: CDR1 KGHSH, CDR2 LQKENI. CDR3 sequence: CASSPQYNEQFF. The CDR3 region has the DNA TGTGCCAGCTCACCCCAGTACAATGAGCAGTTCTTC.

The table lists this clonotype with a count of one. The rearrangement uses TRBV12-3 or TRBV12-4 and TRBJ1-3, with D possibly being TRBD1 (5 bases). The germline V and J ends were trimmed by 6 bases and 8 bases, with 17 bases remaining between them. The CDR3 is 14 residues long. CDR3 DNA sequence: TGTGCCAGCAGCTCCCCGGGGGAGGTAGACACCATATATTTT. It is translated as CASSSPGEVDTIYF.

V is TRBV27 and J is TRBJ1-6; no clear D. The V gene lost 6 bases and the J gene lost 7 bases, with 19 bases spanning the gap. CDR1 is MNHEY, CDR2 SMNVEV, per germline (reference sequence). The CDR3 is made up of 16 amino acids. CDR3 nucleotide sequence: TGTGCCAGCAGCCGGCAGAAGTCTACCCCCAATTCACCCCTCCACTTT. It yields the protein CASSRQKSTPNSPLHF.

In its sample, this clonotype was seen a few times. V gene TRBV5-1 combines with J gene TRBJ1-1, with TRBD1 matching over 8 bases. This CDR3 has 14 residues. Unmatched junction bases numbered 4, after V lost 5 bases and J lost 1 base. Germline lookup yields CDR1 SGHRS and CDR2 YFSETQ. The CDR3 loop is CASRFGTGNTEAFF. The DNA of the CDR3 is TGCGCCAGCAGGTTTGGGACAGGGAACACTGAAGCTTTCTTT.

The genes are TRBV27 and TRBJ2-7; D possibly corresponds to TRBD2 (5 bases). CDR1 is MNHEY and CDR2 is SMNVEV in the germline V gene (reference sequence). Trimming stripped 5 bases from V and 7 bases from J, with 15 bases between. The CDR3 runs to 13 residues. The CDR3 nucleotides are TGTGCCAGCAGTGCTCCGGCGGGTCGGGAGCAGTACTTC. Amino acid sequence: CASSAPAGREQYF.

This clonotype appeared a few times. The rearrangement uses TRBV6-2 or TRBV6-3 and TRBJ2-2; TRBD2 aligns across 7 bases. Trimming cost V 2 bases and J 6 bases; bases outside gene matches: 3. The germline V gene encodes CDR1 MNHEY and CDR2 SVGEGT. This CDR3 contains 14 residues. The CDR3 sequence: CASSYAREAGELFF. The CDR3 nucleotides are TGTGCCAGCAGTTACGCCCGGGAGGCCGGGGAGCTGTTTTTT.

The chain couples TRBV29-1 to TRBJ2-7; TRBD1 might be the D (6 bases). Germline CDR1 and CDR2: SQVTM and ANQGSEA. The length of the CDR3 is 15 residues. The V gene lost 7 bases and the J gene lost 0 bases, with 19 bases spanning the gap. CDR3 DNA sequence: TGCAGCGCCCATTTGGACAGCTGGATCTCCTACGAGCAGTACTTC. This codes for CSAHLDSWISYEQYF.

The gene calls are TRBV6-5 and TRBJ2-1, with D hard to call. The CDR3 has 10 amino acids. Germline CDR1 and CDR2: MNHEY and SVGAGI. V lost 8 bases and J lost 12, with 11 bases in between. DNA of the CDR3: TGTGCCAGCCCCGCAAGGGCGCAGTTCTTC. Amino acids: CASPARAQFF.

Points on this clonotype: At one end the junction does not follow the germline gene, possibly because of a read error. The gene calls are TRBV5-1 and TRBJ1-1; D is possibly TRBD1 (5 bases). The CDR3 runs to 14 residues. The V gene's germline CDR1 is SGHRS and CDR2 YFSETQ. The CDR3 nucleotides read TGTGCCAGCAGCCTCCACGGGGGAGAGACTGAAGCTTTCTTT. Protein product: CASSLHGGETEAFF.

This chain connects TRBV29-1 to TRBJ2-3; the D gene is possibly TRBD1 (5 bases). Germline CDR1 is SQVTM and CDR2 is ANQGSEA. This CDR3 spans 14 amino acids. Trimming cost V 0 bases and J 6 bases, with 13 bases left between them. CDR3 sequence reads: CSVEDRASSDTQYF. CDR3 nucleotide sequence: TGCAGCGTTGAAGACAGGGCCTCTTCGGATACGCAGTATTTT.

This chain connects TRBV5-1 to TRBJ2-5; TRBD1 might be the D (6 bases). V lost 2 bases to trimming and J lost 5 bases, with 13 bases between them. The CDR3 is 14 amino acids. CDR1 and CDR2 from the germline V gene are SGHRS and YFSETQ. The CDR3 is CASSLTTGTETQYF. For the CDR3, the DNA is TGCGCCAGCAGCTTAACTACAGGGACGGAGACCCAGTACTTC.

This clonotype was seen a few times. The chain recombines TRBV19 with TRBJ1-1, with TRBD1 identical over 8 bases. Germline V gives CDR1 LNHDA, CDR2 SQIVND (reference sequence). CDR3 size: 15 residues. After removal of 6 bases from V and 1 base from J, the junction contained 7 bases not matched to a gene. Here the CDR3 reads CASSDRGSANTEAFF. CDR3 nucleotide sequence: TGTGCCAGTAGCGACAGGGGTTCGGCGAACACTGAAGCTTTCTTT.

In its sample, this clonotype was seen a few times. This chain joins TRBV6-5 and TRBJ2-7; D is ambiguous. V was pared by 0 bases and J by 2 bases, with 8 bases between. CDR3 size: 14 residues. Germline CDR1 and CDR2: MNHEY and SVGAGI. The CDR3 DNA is TGTGCCAGCAGTTACTCGGCAGGAGCCTACGAGCAGTACTTC. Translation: CASSYSAGAYEQYF.

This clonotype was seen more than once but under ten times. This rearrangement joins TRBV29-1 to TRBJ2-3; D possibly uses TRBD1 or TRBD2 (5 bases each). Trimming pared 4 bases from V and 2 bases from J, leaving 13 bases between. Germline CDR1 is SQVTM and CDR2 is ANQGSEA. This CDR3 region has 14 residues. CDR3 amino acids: CSVAGTTNTDTQYF. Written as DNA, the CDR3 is TGCAGCGTTGCGGGGACCACTAACACAGATACGCAGTATTTT.

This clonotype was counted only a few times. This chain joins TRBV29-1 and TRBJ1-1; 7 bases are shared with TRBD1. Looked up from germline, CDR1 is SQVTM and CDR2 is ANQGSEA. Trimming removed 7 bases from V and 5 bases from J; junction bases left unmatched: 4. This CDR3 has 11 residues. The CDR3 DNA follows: TGCAGCGCCGCAGGGGGTACTGAAGCTTTCTTT. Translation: CSAAGGTEAFF.

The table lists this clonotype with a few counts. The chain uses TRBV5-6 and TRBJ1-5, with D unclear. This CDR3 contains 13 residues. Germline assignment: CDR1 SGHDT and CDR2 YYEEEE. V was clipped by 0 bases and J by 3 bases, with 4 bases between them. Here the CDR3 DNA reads TGTGCCAGCAGCTTGGGCGACAATCAGCCCCAGCATTTT. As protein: CASSLGDNQPQHF.

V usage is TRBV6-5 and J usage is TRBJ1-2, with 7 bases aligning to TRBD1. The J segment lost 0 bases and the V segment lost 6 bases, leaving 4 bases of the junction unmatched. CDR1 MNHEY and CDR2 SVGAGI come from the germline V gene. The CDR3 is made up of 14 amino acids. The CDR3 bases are TGTGCCAGCAGGCCCGGGACAGCTAACTATGGCTACACCTTC. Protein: CASRPGTANYGYTF.